This T cell receptor (beta chain) was observed in a study of CD8 T cells in ankylosing spondylitis. Findings and caveats of the study: In reactive arthritis synovial fluid and blood, some motif variants had been reported before. The disease-linked clones had a CD8+ phenotype and low blood frequencies.

Quantitative 5'-RACE with molecular barcodes produced the TCR beta libraries. Each CDR3 protein gets one entry after TCRdb re-called the 5' RACE reads with MiXCR. Among some 25,000 distinct CDR3 sequences, less than 3% were seen once, and the ten largest hold 7.7%. This clonotype was counted ten times or more. Its antigen is as yet unknown. The CDR3 spans 14 residues. CDR1 and CDR2 from the germline V gene are SGDLS and YYNGEE. Losses at the gene ends were 3 bases for V and 1 base for J; bases not matched to a gene: 2. The rearrangement links TRBV9 to TRBJ1-1; 8 bases are shared with TRBD1. The sequence came from a female donor with ankylosing spondylitis or in good health (not recorded which). The specimen was blood, either unsorted or a sorted T cell fraction (not recorded which). The CDR3, as DNA: TGTGCCAGCAGCGCCGGACAGGGGAACACTGAAGCTTTCTTT. It encodes CASSAGQGNTEAFF.